This T cell receptor (beta chain) came from a study of shared clonotypes between healthy human individuals. Generated by immunoSEQ multiplex PCR, the TCRdb table keeps only in-frame clones and is missing some. The sample includes a few million clones, 93% of them seen just once. This CDR3 region has 17 residues. Germline V gene lookup returns CDR1 SGHRS and CDR2 YFSETQ. Trimming removed 3 bases from V and 1 base from J; junction bases left unmatched: 5. The chain links TRBV5-1 to TRBJ2-5, with 14 bases identical to TRBD2. The receptor's source is a man in his late teens or twenties in good health. Some clones in this sample may be carry-over from other donors' samples. The sample was naive CD4+ T cells from PBMCs. Documented subset: CD45RA+ positively selected. Here the CDR3 reads CASSSGLAGVAQETQYF. CDR3 DNA: TGCGCCAGCAGCTCGGGACTAGCGGGAGTCGCCCAAGAGACCCAGTACTTC.